One TCR beta chain is described in this entry. The method was immunoSEQ multiplex PCR; TCRdb's version includes in-frame clones alone and lacks a portion of them. The table includes about 160,000 clones, under 96% detected once. CDR3 length: 16 amino acids. The germline CDR1 and CDR2 sequences are GTSNPN and SVGIG (reference sequence). V was shortened by 2 bases and J by 2 bases, with 16 bases between the two germline ends. This record comes from a study of control samples from healthy donors and cancer patients. Sequenced input: blood. The origin of this receptor is a woman aged 25 to 45 in good health. The V gene is TRBV30, the J gene TRBJ1-3; the D gene is possibly TRBD1 (6 bases). CDR3 loop: CAWSHPYRDPGNTIYF. CDR3 DNA: TGTGCCTGGAGTCACCCTTACAGGGATCCTGGAAACACCATATATTTT.